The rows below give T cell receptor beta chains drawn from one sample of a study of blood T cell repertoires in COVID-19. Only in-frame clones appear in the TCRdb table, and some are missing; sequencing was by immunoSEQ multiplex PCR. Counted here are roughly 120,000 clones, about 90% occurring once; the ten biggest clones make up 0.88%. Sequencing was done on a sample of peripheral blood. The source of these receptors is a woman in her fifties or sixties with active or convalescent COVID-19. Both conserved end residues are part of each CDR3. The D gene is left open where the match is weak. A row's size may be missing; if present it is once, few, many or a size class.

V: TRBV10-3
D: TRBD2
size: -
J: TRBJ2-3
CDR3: CAISWASGSTPDTQYF
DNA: TGTGCCATCAGTTGGGCTAGCGGGAGCACCCCAGATACGCAGTATTTT

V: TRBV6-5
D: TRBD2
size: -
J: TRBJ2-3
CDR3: CASSRLAGGGDTQYF
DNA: TGTGCCAGCAGTAGGCTAGCGGGAGGCGGAGATACGCAGTATTTT

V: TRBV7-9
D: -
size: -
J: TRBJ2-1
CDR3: CASSLEMAGANEQFF
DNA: TGTGCCAGCAGCTTAGAAATGGCAGGGGCCAATGAGCAGTTCTTC

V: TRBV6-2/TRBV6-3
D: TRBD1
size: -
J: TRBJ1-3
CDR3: CASSYLQGAGNTIYF
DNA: TGTGCCAGCAGCTATCTACAGGGGGCTGGAAACACCATATATTTT

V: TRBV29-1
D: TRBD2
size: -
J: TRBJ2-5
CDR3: CSLSSGQETQYF
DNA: TGCAGCTTGAGTAGCGGGCAAGAGACCCAGTACTTC

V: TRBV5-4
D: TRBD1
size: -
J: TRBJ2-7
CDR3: CASNPGTGSYEQYF
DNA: TGTGCCAGCAACCCCGGGACAGGGAGTTACGAGCAGTACTTC

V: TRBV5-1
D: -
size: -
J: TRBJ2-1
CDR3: CASSLTITGNEQFF
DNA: TGCGCCAGCAGCTTGACTATAACCGGCAATGAGCAGTTCTTC

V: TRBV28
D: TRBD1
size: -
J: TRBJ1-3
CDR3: CASSPTGGGGNTIYF
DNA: TGTGCCAGCAGTCCAACAGGGGGCGGTGGAAACACCATATATTTT

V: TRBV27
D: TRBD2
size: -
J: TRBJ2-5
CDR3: CASSFDPPSGVQETQYF
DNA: TGTGCCAGCAGTTTTGACCCCCCTAGCGGGGTCCAAGAGACCCAGTACTTC

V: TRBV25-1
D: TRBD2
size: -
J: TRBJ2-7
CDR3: CASQGGGQYF
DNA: TGTGCCAGCCAGGGCGGGGGGCAGTACTTC

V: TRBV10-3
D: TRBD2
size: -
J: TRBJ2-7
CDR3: CATTRGENEQYF
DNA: TGTGCCACCACCCGGGGGGAGAACGAGCAGTACTTC

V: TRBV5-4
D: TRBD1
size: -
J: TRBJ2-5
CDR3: CASRSGQGNQETQYF
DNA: TGTGCCAGCAGGTCGGGACAGGGAAACCAAGAGACCCAGTACTTC

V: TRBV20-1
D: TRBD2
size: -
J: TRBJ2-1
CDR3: CSASTAGGLANEQFF
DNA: TGCAGTGCTAGTACGGCGGGGGGTTTGGCAAATGAGCAGTTCTTC

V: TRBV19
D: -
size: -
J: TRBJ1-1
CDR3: CASSPTEREAFF
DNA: TGTGCCAGTAGTCCAACGGAGAGGGAAGCTTTCTTT

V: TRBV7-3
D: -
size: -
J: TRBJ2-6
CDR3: CASSPAPRDSGANVLTF
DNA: TGTGCCAGCAGCCCCGCCCCGAGGGACTCTGGGGCCAACGTCCTGACTTTC

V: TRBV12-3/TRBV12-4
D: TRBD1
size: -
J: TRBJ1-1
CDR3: CASSSRGASVAFF
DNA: TGTGCCAGCAGCTCCAGGGGGGCATCTGTGGCTTTCTTT

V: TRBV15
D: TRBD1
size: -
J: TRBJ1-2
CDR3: CATSIDRGYGYTF
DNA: TGTGCCACCAGCATAGACAGGGGCTATGGCTACACCTTC

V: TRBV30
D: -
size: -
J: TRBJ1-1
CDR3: CAWSVEKAWDWNTEAFF
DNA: TGTGCCTGGAGTGTTGAAAAGGCTTGGGACTGGAACACTGAAGCTTTCTTT

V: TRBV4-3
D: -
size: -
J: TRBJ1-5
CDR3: CASSQEKGEPQHF
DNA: TGCGCCAGCAGCCAAGAGAAGGGGGAGCCCCAGCATTTT

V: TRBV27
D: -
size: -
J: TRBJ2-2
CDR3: CASSLSIPPRGVTGELFF
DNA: TGTGCCAGCAGTTTATCGATACCCCCTCGGGGAGTCACCGGGGAGCTGTTTTTT

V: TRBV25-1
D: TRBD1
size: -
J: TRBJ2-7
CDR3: CASSELGTGTYEQYF
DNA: TGTGCCAGCAGTGAACTCGGGACAGGGACGTACGAGCAGTACTTC

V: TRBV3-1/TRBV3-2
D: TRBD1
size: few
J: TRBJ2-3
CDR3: CASSPNGQGTDTQYF
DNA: TGTGCCAGCAGCCCCAACGGACAGGGTACAGATACGCAGTATTTT

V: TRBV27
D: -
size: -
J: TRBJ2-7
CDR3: CASSLSPGLTYEQYF
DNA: TGTGCCAGCAGTTTATCGCCGGGGTTGACCTACGAGCAGTACTTC

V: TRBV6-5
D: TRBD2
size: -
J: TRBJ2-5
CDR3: CATSAGGPGETQYF
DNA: TGTGCCACCTCAGCGGGAGGGCCAGGGGAGACCCAGTACTTC

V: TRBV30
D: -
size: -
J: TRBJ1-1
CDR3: CAWSVLLNRSAFF
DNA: TGTGCCTGGAGTGTACTTTTGAATCGATCTGCTTTCTTT

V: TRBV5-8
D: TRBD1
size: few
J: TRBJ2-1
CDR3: CASGPGTDSYNEQFF
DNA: TGTGCCAGCGGCCCCGGGACAGACTCCTACAATGAGCAGTTCTTC

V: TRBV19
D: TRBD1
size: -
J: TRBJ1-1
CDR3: CASSTQDRGDPMSVKAFF
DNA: TGTGCCAGTAGTACCCAGGACAGGGGCGATCCGATGAGTGTAAAAGCTTTCTTT

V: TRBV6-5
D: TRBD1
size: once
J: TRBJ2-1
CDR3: CASSYGTGIYNEQFF
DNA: TGTGCCAGCAGTTACGGGACAGGGATCTACAATGAGCAGTTCTTC

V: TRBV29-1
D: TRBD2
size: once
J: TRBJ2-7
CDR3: CSVALAGLSYEQYF
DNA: TGCAGCGTAGCGCTAGCGGGACTCTCCTACGAGCAGTACTTC

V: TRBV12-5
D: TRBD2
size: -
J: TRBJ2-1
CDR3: CASGRTSGSSNEQFF
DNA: TGTGCTAGTGGCCGGACTAGCGGGAGTTCCAATGAGCAGTTCTTC

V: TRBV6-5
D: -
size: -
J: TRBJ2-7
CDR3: CASKQGPSYEQYF
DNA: TGTGCCAGCAAGCAGGGGCCATCCTACGAGCAGTACTTC

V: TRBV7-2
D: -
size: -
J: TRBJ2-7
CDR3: CASSFGGKGYEQYF
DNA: TGTGCCAGCAGCTTTGGAGGGAAAGGCTACGAGCAGTACTTC

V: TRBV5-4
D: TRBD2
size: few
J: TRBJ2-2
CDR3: CASSRIAGGTGELFF
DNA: TGTGCCAGCAGCCGGATAGCGGGGGGAACCGGGGAGCTGTTTTTT

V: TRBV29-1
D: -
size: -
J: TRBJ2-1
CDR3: CSVVDRSSYNEQFF
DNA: TGCAGCGTCGTCGACAGGTCTTCCTACAATGAGCAGTTCTTC

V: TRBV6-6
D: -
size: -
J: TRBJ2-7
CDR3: CASSYKSEAAYEQYF
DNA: TGTGCCAGCAGTTACAAGTCAGAGGCCGCCTACGAGCAGTACTTC

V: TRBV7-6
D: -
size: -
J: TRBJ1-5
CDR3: CASSPLVNQPQHF
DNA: TGTGCCAGCAGCCCCCTCGTAAATCAGCCCCAGCATTTT

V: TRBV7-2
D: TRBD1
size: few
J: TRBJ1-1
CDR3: CASSLYRTGGTEAFF
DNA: TGTGCCAGCAGCTTATATAGGACAGGGGGCACTGAAGCTTTCTTT